A selection of T cell receptor beta chains follows, all from one sample in a study of shared clonotypes between healthy human individuals. TCRdb's copy holds only in-frame clones and misses some; the assay was immunoSEQ multiplex PCR. The sample shows roughly 500,000 clones, roughly four fifths of them seen only once. Sequenced sample: PBMCs. All receptors come from a woman between 35 and 50 years old in good health. Some clones in this sample may be carry-over from other donors' samples. Both conserved end residues are part of each CDR3. A D gene is named only where the DNA matches it firmly. Clone size is stated in some rows and not others, as once, few, many or a class when expanded.

J gene: TRBJ2-2; clone size: many; V gene: TRBV4-1; D gene: NA; CDR3 length: 14; CDR3 protein: CASSQGGGGGELFF; CDR3 DNA: TGCGCCAGCAGCCAAGGCGGTGGTGGCGGGGAGCTGTTTTTT
J gene: TRBJ1-5; clone size: many; V gene: TRBV29-1; D gene: TRBD1; CDR3 length: 13; CDR3 protein: CSVAMGQGQPQHF; CDR3 DNA: TGCAGCGTAGCGATGGGACAGGGTCAGCCCCAGCATTTT
J gene: TRBJ2-5; clone size: NA; V gene: TRBV18; D gene: NA; CDR3 length: 12; CDR3 protein: CASSRDGETQYF; CDR3 DNA: TGTGCCAGCTCTAGGGATGGAGAGACCCAGTACTTC
J gene: TRBJ1-2; clone size: NA; V gene: TRBV9; D gene: TRBD1; CDR3 length: 15; CDR3 protein: CASSFTGATGDGYTF; CDR3 DNA: TGTGCCAGCAGCTTCACCGGGGCGACAGGGGACGGCTACACCTTC
J gene: TRBJ1-1; clone size: NA; V gene: TRBV30; D gene: NA; CDR3 length: 12; CDR3 protein: CACPRGRTEAFF; CDR3 DNA: TGTGCCTGCCCCCGCGGGAGGACTGAAGCTTTCTTT
J gene: TRBJ2-2; clone size: NA; V gene: TRBV12-1; D gene: NA; CDR3 length: 15; CDR3 protein: CASSGEYRATGELFF; CDR3 DNA: TGTGCCAGCAGCGGGGAGTACAGGGCCACCGGGGAGCTGTTTTTT
J gene: TRBJ1-1; clone size: few; V gene: TRBV11-2; D gene: NA; CDR3 length: 15; CDR3 protein: CASSSAPSLNTEAFF; CDR3 DNA: TGTGCCAGCAGCTCGGCGCCAAGTCTCAACACTGAAGCTTTCTTT
J gene: TRBJ1-4; clone size: NA; V gene: TRBV28; D gene: NA; CDR3 length: 13; CDR3 protein: CASRGATNEKLFF; CDR3 DNA: TGTGCCAGCAGGGGGGCAACTAATGAAAAACTGTTTTTT
J gene: TRBJ1-2; clone size: NA; V gene: TRBV5-1; D gene: NA; CDR3 length: 12; CDR3 protein: CASSRQGIGYTF; CDR3 DNA: TGCGCCAGCAGCAGGCAGGGGATTGGCTACACCTTC
J gene: TRBJ2-5; clone size: NA; V gene: TRBV7-7; D gene: NA; CDR3 length: 13; CDR3 protein: CASSQDRQETQYF; CDR3 DNA: TGTGCCAGCAGCCAGGACCGACAAGAGACCCAGTACTTC
J gene: TRBJ2-7; clone size: NA; V gene: TRBV14; D gene: NA; CDR3 length: 13; CDR3 protein: CASSQLGAGEQYF; CDR3 DNA: TGTGCCAGCAGCCAACTGGGTGCTGGCGAGCAGTACTTC
J gene: TRBJ2-1; clone size: NA; V gene: TRBV4-2; D gene: TRBD1; CDR3 length: 16; CDR3 protein: CASSQVGRTGFHEQFF; CDR3 DNA: TGTGCCAGCAGCCAAGTCGGGCGGACAGGTTTCCATGAGCAGTTCTTC
J gene: TRBJ2-3; clone size: NA; V gene: TRBV2; D gene: NA; CDR3 length: 14; CDR3 protein: CASSESSGTDTQYF; CDR3 DNA: TGTGCCAGCAGTGAATCTAGCGGCACAGATACGCAGTATTTT
J gene: TRBJ1-1; clone size: NA; V gene: TRBV30; D gene: TRBD1; CDR3 length: 13; CDR3 protein: CAWKRQGELRAFF; CDR3 DNA: TGTGCCTGGAAGAGACAGGGAGAGTTAAGAGCTTTCTTT
J gene: TRBJ2-7; clone size: NA; V gene: TRBV9; D gene: NA; CDR3 length: 14; CDR3 protein: CASSVGGSPAVQYF; CDR3 DNA: TGTGCCAGCAGCGTAGGAGGCTCGCCAGCGGTGCAGTACTTC
J gene: TRBJ2-2; clone size: NA; V gene: TRBV5-5; D gene: NA; CDR3 length: 15; CDR3 protein: CASSPSTPGAGELFF; CDR3 DNA: TGTGCCAGCAGCCCCTCTACCCCAGGGGCTGGGGAGCTGTTTTTT
J gene: TRBJ2-2; clone size: NA; V gene: TRBV2; D gene: NA; CDR3 length: 16; CDR3 protein: CASRSRRDTSTGELFF; CDR3 DNA: TGTGCCAGCAGGTCACGCCGGGACACATCCACCGGGGAGCTGTTTTTT
J gene: TRBJ1-2; clone size: many; V gene: TRBV7-2; D gene: NA; CDR3 length: 14; CDR3 protein: CASSPVVLRDGYTF; CDR3 DNA: TGTGCCAGCAGCCCGGTTGTTCTGAGGGATGGCTACACCTTC
J gene: TRBJ1-2; clone size: NA; V gene: TRBV5-5; D gene: TRBD1; CDR3 length: 15; CDR3 protein: CASSPGQGEGYGYTF; CDR3 DNA: TGTGCCAGCAGCCCCGGACAGGGAGAGGGCTATGGCTACACCTTC
J gene: TRBJ2-1; clone size: many; V gene: TRBV28; D gene: TRBD1; CDR3 length: 16; CDR3 protein: CASSLAGQGKVNEQFF; CDR3 DNA: TGTGCCAGCAGTTTAGCTGGACAGGGTAAGGTAAATGAGCAGTTCTTC
J gene: TRBJ2-7; clone size: NA; V gene: TRBV19; D gene: NA; CDR3 length: 15; CDR3 protein: CATAVTYLGSYEQYF; CDR3 DNA: TGTGCCACCGCGGTCACCTATTTGGGATCCTACGAGCAGTACTTC
J gene: TRBJ2-7; clone size: NA; V gene: TRBV7-8; D gene: NA; CDR3 length: 13; CDR3 protein: CASSFRSSYEQYF; CDR3 DNA: TGTGCCAGCAGCTTCCGTAGCTCCTACGAGCAGTACTTC
J gene: TRBJ2-1; clone size: once; V gene: TRBV29-1; D gene: NA; CDR3 length: 14; CDR3 protein: CSVVGGLAYNEQFF; CDR3 DNA: TGCAGCGTTGTTGGCGGTCTAGCCTACAATGAGCAGTTCTTC
J gene: TRBJ2-2; clone size: NA; V gene: TRBV28; D gene: NA; CDR3 length: 16; CDR3 protein: CASSARDTVNTGELFF; CDR3 DNA: TGTGCCAGCAGTGCCCGGGACACTGTGAACACCGGGGAGCTGTTTTTT
J gene: TRBJ1-3; clone size: NA; V gene: TRBV18; D gene: TRBD1; CDR3 length: 15; CDR3 protein: CASSDRVRYGNTIYF; CDR3 DNA: TGTGCCAGCTCAGACAGGGTGCGGTATGGAAACACCATATATTTC
J gene: TRBJ2-1; clone size: NA; V gene: TRBV2; D gene: TRBD1; CDR3 length: 12; CDR3 protein: CASIGQGAEQFF; CDR3 DNA: TGTGCCAGCATCGGACAGGGAGCTGAGCAGTTCTTC
J gene: TRBJ1-1; clone size: NA; V gene: TRBV7-2; D gene: TRBD1; CDR3 length: 16; CDR3 protein: CASSADRVGRSTEAFF; CDR3 DNA: TGTGCCAGCAGCGCGGACAGGGTGGGACGTAGCACTGAAGCTTTCTTT
J gene: TRBJ1-5; clone size: NA; V gene: TRBV27; D gene: TRBD1; CDR3 length: 14; CDR3 protein: CASSLTGAEQPQHF; CDR3 DNA: TGTGCCAGCAGTTTGACAGGGGCAGAGCAGCCCCAGCATTTT
J gene: TRBJ1-2; clone size: NA; V gene: TRBV6-5; D gene: NA; CDR3 length: 14; CDR3 protein: CASSKAGDKDGYTF; CDR3 DNA: TGTGCCAGCAGTAAGGCCGGCGACAAGGATGGCTACACCTTC
J gene: TRBJ2-7; clone size: NA; V gene: TRBV28; D gene: NA; CDR3 length: 12; CDR3 protein: CASSSRAREQYF; CDR3 DNA: TGTGCCAGCAGTTCGCGGGCTCGGGAGCAGTACTTC
J gene: TRBJ2-7; clone size: NA; V gene: TRBV28; D gene: TRBD1; CDR3 length: 14; CDR3 protein: CASRSGQGLIEQYF; CDR3 DNA: TGTGCCAGCAGATCGGGACAGGGGTTGATCGAGCAGTACTTC
J gene: TRBJ2-7; clone size: NA; V gene: TRBV2; D gene: NA; CDR3 length: 13; CDR3 protein: CASNRESSYEQYF; CDR3 DNA: TGTGCCAGCAACAGGGAGAGCTCCTACGAGCAGTACTTC
J gene: TRBJ2-1; clone size: NA; V gene: TRBV10-3; D gene: TRBD2; CDR3 length: 15; CDR3 protein: CATQEGRAGYNEQFF; CDR3 DNA: TGTGCCACCCAGGAGGGGAGGGCGGGGTACAATGAGCAGTTCTTC
J gene: TRBJ1-4; clone size: many; V gene: TRBV10-2; D gene: NA; CDR3 length: 14; CDR3 protein: CASSAGGDNEKLFF; CDR3 DNA: TGCGCCAGCAGTGCCGGGGGCGATAATGAAAAACTGTTTTTT
J gene: TRBJ2-7; clone size: few; V gene: TRBV30; D gene: NA; CDR3 length: 14; CDR3 protein: CAWSLGGLLGEQYF; CDR3 DNA: TGTGCCTGGAGTTTGGGGGGTCTCCTTGGGGAGCAGTACTTC
J gene: TRBJ1-5; clone size: NA; V gene: TRBV30; D gene: TRBD1; CDR3 length: 17; CDR3 protein: CAWSGMGGQGGSEPQHF; CDR3 DNA: TGTGCCTGGAGCGGAATGGGAGGACAGGGGGGCTCGGAGCCCCAGCATTTT
J gene: TRBJ2-7; clone size: NA; V gene: TRBV28; D gene: TRBD1; CDR3 length: 14; CDR3 protein: CASSPRDRGHEQYF; CDR3 DNA: TGTGCCAGCAGTCCGAGGGACAGGGGCCACGAGCAGTACTTC
J gene: TRBJ2-1; clone size: NA; V gene: TRBV7-2; D gene: TRBD2; CDR3 length: 15; CDR3 protein: CASSLEIQRGNEQFF; CDR3 DNA: TGTGCCAGCAGCTTAGAAATTCAGCGGGGGAATGAGCAGTTCTTC
J gene: TRBJ2-3; clone size: NA; V gene: TRBV9; D gene: TRBD2; CDR3 length: 15; CDR3 protein: CASSVLAGVTDTQYF; CDR3 DNA: TGTGCCAGCAGCGTACTAGCGGGAGTCACAGATACGCAGTATTTT
J gene: TRBJ1-1; clone size: NA; V gene: TRBV2; D gene: NA; CDR3 length: 13; CDR3 protein: CASLDPGDTEAFF; CDR3 DNA: TGTGCCAGCCTCGACCCCGGCGACACTGAAGCTTTCTTT
J gene: TRBJ1-1; clone size: NA; V gene: TRBV29-1; D gene: TRBD1; CDR3 length: 15; CDR3 protein: CSVAGTGGGFTEAFF; CDR3 DNA: TGCAGCGTTGCGGGGACAGGGGGTGGGTTCACTGAAGCTTTCTTT
J gene: TRBJ2-7; clone size: many; V gene: TRBV9; D gene: TRBD2; CDR3 length: 16; CDR3 protein: CASSVSPGGPSYEQYF; CDR3 DNA: TGTGCCAGCAGCGTATCCCCGGGAGGGCCTTCCTACGAGCAGTACTTC
J gene: TRBJ2-5; clone size: few; V gene: TRBV19; D gene: NA; CDR3 length: 14; CDR3 protein: CASSIRGAQETQYF; CDR3 DNA: TGTGCCAGTAGTATTAGGGGGGCCCAAGAGACCCAGTACTTC
J gene: TRBJ2-1; clone size: NA; V gene: TRBV5-1; D gene: TRBD2; CDR3 length: 15; CDR3 protein: CASSFGLAGAGEQFF; CDR3 DNA: TGCGCCAGCAGCTTTGGACTAGCGGGAGCTGGTGAGCAGTTCTTC
J gene: TRBJ1-1; clone size: NA; V gene: TRBV19; D gene: NA; CDR3 length: 15; CDR3 protein: CASSIRSRGDTEAFF; CDR3 DNA: TGTGCCAGTAGTATCCGGTCTCGAGGGGACACTGAAGCTTTCTTT
J gene: TRBJ2-2; clone size: NA; V gene: TRBV11-3; D gene: NA; CDR3 length: 12; CDR3 protein: CASSSRRGELFF; CDR3 DNA: TGTGCCAGCAGCTCCCGTCGGGGAGAGCTGTTTTTT